This is a list of T cell receptor beta chains from one sample in a study of human T cells and chemical hapten exposure. One entry per CDR3 protein results from TCRdb running MiXCR on the RACE reads. The sample consists of roughly 160,000 distinct CDR3 sequences, approximately 14% of them appearing once. Material: whole blood, obtained in connection with sensitization to the hapten diphenylcyclopropenone (DPC). The receptors originated from a woman aged 25 to 45 with alopecia areata. Some clones in this sample may be carry-over from other donors' samples. Both conserved end residues are part of each CDR3. The D gene is left open where the match is weak. Size is stated for part of the rows, as once, few or many counts, or as a class when the clone is expanded.

abundance,d_gene,j_gene,len,v_gene,CDR3aa,CDR3nt
NA,NA,TRBJ2-1,11,TRBV5-6,CASSFQGEQFF,TGTGCCAGCAGCTTTCAGGGTGAGCAGTTCTTC
many,TRBD2,TRBJ2-2,16,TRBV6-2/TRBV6-3,CASSYVSGRSTGELFF,TGTGCCAGCAGTTACGTGAGCGGGAGAAGTACCGGGGAGCTGTTTTTT
NA,NA,TRBJ2-1,13,TRBV27,CASSPRLLNEQFF,TGTGCCAGCAGCCCCCGACTCCTCAATGAGCAGTTCTTC
many,NA,TRBJ1-6,14,TRBV9,CASSVGEFNSPLHF,TGTGCCAGCAGCGTTGGGGAATTCAATTCACCCCTCCACTTT
NA,NA,TRBJ2-7,12,TRBV20-1,CSASRGPYEQYF,TGCAGTGCTAGCAGGGGCCCCTACGAGCAGTACTTC
NA,NA,TRBJ2-2,13,TRBV6-5,CASRSTNTGELFF,TGTGCCAGCAGGTCCACCAACACCGGGGAGCTGTTTTTT
once,NA,TRBJ2-4,14,TRBV28,CVSSPGQTKNIQYF,TGTGTCAGCAGCCCGGGCCAGACCAAAAACATTCAGTACTTC
many,NA,TRBJ2-1,14,TRBV3-1,CASSQVSRANEQFF,TGTGCCAGCAGCCAAGTTAGTAGAGCCAATGAGCAGTTCTTC
NA,NA,TRBJ1-1,13,TRBV20-1,CSANRVGDTEAFF,TGCAGTGCCAACAGGGTTGGGGACACTGAAGCTTTCTTT
few,TRBD1,TRBJ1-5,15,TRBV2,CASSDRTGGNQPQHF,TGTGCCAGCAGTGACCGAACAGGGGGCAATCAGCCCCAGCATTTT
many,TRBD1,TRBJ1-2,15,TRBV7-9,CASRDSGGRLYGYTF,TGTGCCAGCAGAGATTCAGGGGGCCGACTCTATGGCTACACCTTC
few,NA,TRBJ2-1,16,TRBV7-2,CASSPQRAGSANEQFF,TGTGCCAGCAGCCCCCAGAGAGCCGGCTCCGCCAATGAGCAGTTCTTC
few,NA,TRBJ1-1,13,TRBV3-2,CASFWRLNTEAFF,TGTGCCAGCTTCTGGAGGCTGAACACTGAAGCTTTCTTT
NA,TRBD1,TRBJ1-1,15,TRBV20-1,CSAQKAGQTWTEAFF,TGCAGTGCTCAAAAGGCGGGACAGACCTGGACTGAAGCTTTCTTT
few,NA,TRBJ1-5,16,TRBV11-3,CARGTKNLYSNQPQHF,TGTGCCAGGGGGACAAAGAATCTCTATAGCAATCAGCCCCAGCATTTT
few,NA,TRBJ2-7,13,TRBV5-1,CASSLPQSYEQYF,TGCGCCAGCAGCTTACCCCAATCCTACGAGCAGTACTTC
many,NA,TRBJ2-1,12,TRBV7-9,CASSDGYNEQFF,TGTGCCAGCAGCGACGGGTACAATGAGCAGTTCTTC
few,NA,TRBJ2-7,14,TRBV29-1,CSVLTGRGPYEQYF,TGCAGCGTTTTAACGGGGCGCGGTCCCTACGAGCAGTACTTC
NA,NA,TRBJ2-1,17,TRBV20-1,CSASLRAGQSSYNEQFF,TGCAGTGCTAGCCTACGAGCCGGTCAGAGCTCCTACAATGAGCAGTTCTTC
NA,NA,TRBJ2-3,13,TRBV5-4,CASLTRGTDTQYF,TGTGCCAGCCTCACTAGGGGAACAGATACGCAGTATTTT
many,NA,TRBJ1-5,14,TRBV24-1,CATSDPASNQPQHF,TGTGCCACCAGTGATCCGGCCAGCAATCAGCCCCAGCATTTT
many,NA,TRBJ1-2,14,TRBV11-2,CASSPGPQDYGYTF,TGTGCCAGCAGCCCCGGGCCCCAAGACTATGGCTACACCTTC
few,TRBD2,TRBJ2-4,15,TRBV24-1,CATSDPAGGRDIQYF,TGTGCCACCAGTGATCCCGCGGGGGGCCGGGACATTCAGTACTTC
few,NA,TRBJ2-3,15,TRBV6-2/TRBV6-3,CASSWDGDSTDTQYF,TGTGCCAGCAGTTGGGACGGTGATAGCACAGATACGCAGTATTTT
many,NA,TRBJ1-2,15,TRBV18,CASSPLNREDYGYTF,TGTGCCAGCTCACCACTAAACAGGGAAGACTATGGCTACACCTTC
few,NA,TRBJ1-5,15,TRBV19,CASRSGATSNQPQHF,TGTGCCAGTAGATCGGGGGCAACCAGCAATCAGCCCCAGCATTTT
few,TRBD1,TRBJ1-4,15,TRBV6-2/TRBV6-3,CASSFTRGQSEKLFF,TGTGCCAGCAGCTTCACCAGGGGACAGTCGGAAAAACTGTTTTTT
NA,TRBD2,TRBJ2-7,16,TRBV6-2/TRBV6-3,CASSYPTSANSYEQYF,TGTGCCAGCAGTTACCCTACTAGCGCGAACTCCTACGAGCAGTACTTC
few,TRBD2,TRBJ2-5,18,TRBV5-4,CASSPRRLAGALRETQYF,TGTGCCAGCAGCCCCCGGCGGCTAGCGGGGGCCTTGAGAGAGACCCAGTACTTC
few,NA,TRBJ2-3,15,TRBV5-1,CASSSLTGGVDTQYF,TGCGCCAGCAGCTCGCTAACTGGAGGGGTGGATACGCAGTATTTT
NA,TRBD1,TRBJ2-5,16,TRBV29-1,CSVEVWDREWVETQYF,TGCAGCGTTGAAGTTTGGGACAGGGAGTGGGTAGAGACCCAGTACTTC
few,TRBD1,TRBJ1-2,14,TRBV7-3,CASAPDRGSHGYTF,TGTGCCAGCGCCCCGGACAGGGGCTCGCATGGCTACACCTTC
NA,TRBD1,TRBJ2-2,16,TRBV7-2,CASSPGQGRSSGELFF,TGTGCCAGCAGCCCGGGACAGGGGAGGTCCAGCGGGGAGCTGTTTTTT
NA,NA,TRBJ1-1,11,TRBV20-1,CSARIGGIAFF,TGCAGTGCTAGAATAGGGGGAATTGCTTTCTTT
many,TRBD1,TRBJ2-3,16,TRBV6-5,CASKLTGDGLTDTQYF,TGTGCCAGCAAACTGACAGGGGACGGACTCACAGATACGCAGTATTTT
NA,NA,TRBJ2-7,13,TRBV2,CASSEEWGGEQYF,TGTGCCAGCAGTGAAGAGTGGGGCGGCGAGCAGTACTTC
few,TRBD2,TRBJ2-1,18,TRBV13,CASSLYTPRGLALGEQFF,TGTGCCAGCAGCTTATATACACCCCGGGGACTAGCCTTGGGTGAGCAGTTCTTC
NA,NA,TRBJ1-1,13,TRBV6-5,CASTKRRNTEAFF,TGTGCCAGCACCAAGCGGCGTAACACTGAAGCTTTCTTT
NA,NA,TRBJ1-5,14,TRBV2,CASSDVYSNQPQHF,TGTGCCAGCAGTGATGTGTATAGCAATCAGCCCCAGCATTTT
NA,NA,TRBJ2-6,15,TRBV28,CASRVRSSGANVLTF,TGTGCCAGCAGAGTTCGGAGTTCCGGGGCCAACGTCCTGACTTTC
NA,NA,TRBJ1-1,13,TRBV4-1,CASSQAQGSEAFF,TGCGCCAGCAGCCAAGCACAGGGTTCTGAAGCTTTCTTT
NA,NA,TRBJ1-5,13,TRBV10-3,CAISELTDQPQHF,TGTGCCATCAGTGAGCTAACAGATCAGCCCCAGCATTTT
many,NA,TRBJ1-1,15,TRBV6-2/TRBV6-3,CASSYSNRGFAEAFF,TGTGCCAGCAGTTACTCGAACAGAGGATTCGCTGAAGCTTTCTTT
NA,NA,TRBJ2-3,14,TRBV6-6,CASSYLQFTDTQYF,TGTGCCAGCAGTTACTTGCAATTCACAGATACGCAGTATTTT
NA,NA,TRBJ1-2,16,TRBV20-1,CSARFHRDGSNYGYTF,TGCAGTGCTAGATTCCACCGGGACGGGTCTAACTATGGCTACACCTTC
NA,TRBD2,TRBJ2-7,16,TRBV18,CASSPPWASGGNEQYF,TGTGCCAGCTCACCACCGTGGGCTAGCGGGGGGAACGAGCAGTACTTC
few,TRBD1,TRBJ1-1,14,TRBV12-3/TRBV12-4,CASSSTGGHTEAFF,TGTGCCAGCAGTTCTACAGGGGGCCACACTGAAGCTTTCTTT
NA,TRBD2,TRBJ2-2,18,TRBV7-6,CASSLGTSGSANTGELFF,TGTGCCAGCAGCTTAGGGACTAGCGGGAGTGCGAACACCGGGGAGCTGTTTTTT
once,NA,TRBJ2-3,12,TRBV6-2/TRBV6-3,CASSYPPGEQYF,TGTGCCAGCAGTTACCCTCCGGGAGAACAGTATTTT
few,NA,TRBJ2-3,13,TRBV29-1,CSVERQSGDTQYF,TGCAGCGTTGAGCGACAGTCGGGAGATACGCAGTATTTT
many,NA,TRBJ1-2,13,TRBV5-5,CASSLEVPRGYTF,TGTGCCAGCAGCTTGGAAGTCCCCCGTGGCTACACCTTC
few,NA,TRBJ1-1,14,TRBV7-9,CASRAALRGTEAFF,TGTGCCAGCAGGGCGGCCCTCCGGGGGACGGAAGCTTTCTTT
NA,NA,TRBJ2-5,13,TRBV30,CAWSVNAQETQYF,TGTGCCTGGAGTGTAAACGCCCAAGAGACCCAGTACTTC
few,NA,TRBJ2-1,16,TRBV6-2/TRBV6-3,CASSPTGPRPYNEQFF,TGTGCCAGCAGTCCTACCGGGCCTCGCCCCTACAATGAGCAGTTCTTC
NA,NA,TRBJ2-7,13,TRBV29-1,CSVCEERNYEQYF,TGCAGCGTTTGTGAGGAGAGGAATTACGAGCAGTACTTC
few,NA,TRBJ2-2,13,TRBV10-3,CAISGPNTGELFF,TGTGCCATCAGCGGTCCAAACACCGGGGAGCTGTTTTTT
few,TRBD2,TRBJ2-7,16,TRBV20-1,CSARERTSGNPYEQYF,TGCAGTGCTAGAGAGAGGACTAGCGGGAACCCCTACGAGCAGTACTTC
NA,TRBD2,TRBJ2-5,13,TRBV20-1,CSARRDYQETQYF,TGCAGTGCTAGAAGGGACTATCAAGAGACCCAGTACTTC
many,NA,TRBJ2-7,12,TRBV28,CASSLKSYEQYF,TGTGCCAGCAGTTTAAAATCCTACGAGCAGTACTTC